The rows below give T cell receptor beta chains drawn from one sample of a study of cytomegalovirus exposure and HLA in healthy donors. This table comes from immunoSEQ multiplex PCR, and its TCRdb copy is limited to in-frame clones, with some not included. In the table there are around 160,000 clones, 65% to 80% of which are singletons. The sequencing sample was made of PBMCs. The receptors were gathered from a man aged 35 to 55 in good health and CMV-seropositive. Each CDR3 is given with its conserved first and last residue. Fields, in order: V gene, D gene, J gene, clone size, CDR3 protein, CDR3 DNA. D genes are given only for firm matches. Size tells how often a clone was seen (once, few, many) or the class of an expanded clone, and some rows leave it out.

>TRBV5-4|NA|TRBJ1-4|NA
CASSLLGGANEKLFF
TGTGCCAGCAGCTTGTTGGGAGGTGCTAATGAAAAACTGTTTTTT
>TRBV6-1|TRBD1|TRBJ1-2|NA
CASTPGQLYGYTF
TGTGCCAGCACTCCGGGACAGCTATATGGCTACACCTTC
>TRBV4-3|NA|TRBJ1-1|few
CASSLTGNTEAFF
TGCGCCAGCAGCCTAACGGGGAACACTGAAGCTTTCTTT
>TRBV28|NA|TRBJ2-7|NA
CASNSPGTGNEQYF
TGTGCCAGCAATTCCCCCGGGACTGGAAACGAGCAGTACTTC
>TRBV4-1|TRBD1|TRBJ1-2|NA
CASSQVLLRGREMGQPHYGYTF
TGCGCCAGCAGCCAAGTTCTCTTGCGCGGACGAGAGATGGGACAGCCACATTATGGCTACACCTTC
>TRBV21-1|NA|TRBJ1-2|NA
CASTYQGNYGYTF
TGTGCCAGCACGTACCAGGGCAACTATGGCTACACCTTC
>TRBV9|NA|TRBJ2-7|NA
CASSGGLGYEQYF
TGTGCCAGCAGCGGGGGACTGGGCTACGAGCAGTACTTC
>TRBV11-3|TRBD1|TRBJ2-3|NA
CASSPGGPTDTQYF
TGTGCCAGCAGCCCAGGGGGCCCCACAGATACGCAGTATTTT
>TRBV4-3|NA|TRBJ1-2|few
CASSQGAGSNYGYTF
TGCGCCAGCAGCCAAGGGGCGGGATCTAACTATGGCTACACCTTC
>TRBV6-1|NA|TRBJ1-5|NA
CASSAFGGQPQHF
TGTGCCAGCAGCGCTTTCGGGGGTCAGCCCCAGCATTTT
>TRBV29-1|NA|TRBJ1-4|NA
CSGQGTNEKLFF
TGCAGCGGCCAGGGCACTAATGAAAAACTGTTTTTT
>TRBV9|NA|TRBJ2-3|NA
CASSVGGRDTQYF
TGTGCCAGCAGCGTTGGGGGCAGGGATACGCAGTATTTT
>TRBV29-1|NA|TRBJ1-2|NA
CSVEEQFNYGYTF
TGCAGCGTTGAGGAGCAGTTTAACTATGGCTACACCTTC
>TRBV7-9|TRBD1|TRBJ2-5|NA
CASSLGTAKETQYF
TGTGCCAGCAGCTTGGGGACAGCTAAAGAGACCCAGTACTTC
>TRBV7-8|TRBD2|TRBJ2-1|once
CASSLRTSASYNEQFF
TGTGCCAGCAGCCTAAGGACTAGCGCCTCCTACAATGAGCAGTTCTTC
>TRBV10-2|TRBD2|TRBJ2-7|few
CASSEYLAGAGEQYF
TGCGCCAGCAGTGAGTATCTAGCGGGAGCGGGGGAGCAGTACTTC
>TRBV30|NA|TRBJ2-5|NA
CAWSVLGVLETQYF
TGTGCCTGGAGTGTACTGGGCGTTTTAGAGACCCAGTACTTC
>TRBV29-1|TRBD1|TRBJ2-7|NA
CSVGGQGATYEQYF
TGCAGCGTGGGGGGACAGGGGGCGACCTACGAGCAGTACTTC